The 9 T cell receptor beta chains below were found in one sample sequenced in a study of cytomegalovirus exposure and HLA in healthy donors. The table came from immunoSEQ multiplex PCR; TCRdb's copy has only in-frame clones and leaves some out. The repertoire consists of 55,000 to 70,000 clones, with around 94% occurring once and the leading ten covering approximately 2.5%. Material: PBMCs. These receptors all come from a man aged 18 to 29 in good health and CMV-seronegative.

This chain joins TRBV5-1 and TRBJ2-3, with 9 bases aligning to TRBD1. The V segment lost 1 base and the J segment 0 bases; nucleotides outside the gene matches: 9. The germline CDR1 and CDR2 sequences are SGHRS and YFSETQ. This CDR3 has 18 residues. The CDR3 bases are TGCGCCAGCAGCTTGCGGCAGACAGGGGGGACCAGCACAGATACGCAGTATTTT. This translates into CASSLRQTGGTSTDTQYF.

This chain connects TRBV28 to TRBJ2-7; D may be TRBD2 (7 bases). The V end lost 10 bases, the J end lost 0 bases, and 16 bases lay between the germline ends. CDR1 is MDHEN, CDR2 SYDVKM, per germline. The CDR3 spans 14 residues. The CDR3 spells CAIGGGSISYEQYF. The CDR3 DNA reads as TGTGCCATCGGGGGCGGGAGTATCTCCTACGAGCAGTACTTC.

The rearrangement uses TRBV6-5 and TRBJ2-1; TRBD2 matches at 10 bases. Trimming took 0 bases from V and 8 from J; bases not matched to a gene: 7. The CDR3 consists of 16 residues. Germline V CDR1 and CDR2: MNHEY, SVGAGI. This CDR3 reads CASSYSAGGRFDEQFF. CDR3 sequence (DNA): TGTGCCAGCAGTTACTCAGCGGGAGGGCGTTTTGATGAGCAGTTCTTC.

This clone has a single count. This sequence joins TRBV7-2 and TRBJ2-4; 8 nucleotides match TRBD1. CDR3 length: 14 amino acids. V lost 1 base and J lost 7; bases outside the gene matches: 3. Per the germline V gene, CDR1 is SGHTA and CDR2 is FQGNSA. CDR3 DNA sequence: TGTGCCAGCAGCTTAGGGACAGGGCCTAACATTCAGTACTTC. The encoded protein is CASSLGTGPNIQYF. The variable domain in full, with the rest retrieved from reference TRBV7-2 and TRBJ2-4, is GAGVSQSPSNKVTEKGKDVELRCDPISGHTALYWYRQSLGQGLEFLIYFQGNSAPDKSGLPSDRFSAERTGGSVSTLTIQRTQQEDSAVYLCASSLGTGPNIQYFGAGTRLSVL.

V is TRBV5-1 and J is TRBJ2-3; D possibly corresponds to TRBD2 (6 bases). The V and J ends lost 4 bases and 2 bases respectively, with 17 bases between them. CDR1 and CDR2 from the germline V gene are SGHRS and YFSETQ. The CDR3 loop spans 16 amino acids. CDR3 sequence reads: CASSQTPGLITDTQYF. The CDR3 DNA is TGCGCCAGCAGCCAGACGCCGGGACTTATCACAGATACGCAGTATTTT.

The chain joins TRBV11-3 to TRBJ2-5; D is undetermined. CDR1 and CDR2 (germline): SGHNT, YENEEA. Trimming removed 0 bases from V and 7 bases from J, with 15 bases in between. This CDR3 has 15 amino acids. CDR3: CASSLDSNSLGTQYF. In nucleotides, the CDR3 is TGTGCCAGCAGCTTAGATTCCAACAGCCTCGGGACCCAGTACTTC.

This chain joins TRBV6-1 and TRBJ1-5; possible D gene TRBD1, 5 bases. Germline V gene data show CDR1 as MNHNS and CDR2 as SASEGT. The CDR3 length is 13 residues. The V gene lost 6 bases and the J gene lost 5 bases, with 11 bases spanning the gap. The CDR3 loop reads CASSLQGDQPQHF. In DNA form, the CDR3 reads TGTGCCAGCAGCCTTCAGGGCGATCAGCCCCAGCATTTT.

This sequence joins TRBV5-1 and TRBJ2-1, with TRBD2 matching over 9 bases. Germline CDR1 and CDR2: SGHRS and YFSETQ. V lost 4 bases, J lost 3 bases, and 2 bases stayed unmatched. The CDR3 runs 14 residues. CDR3 sequence: CASSMTSGYNEQFF. CDR3 DNA: TGCGCCAGCAGCATGACTAGCGGCTACAATGAGCAGTTCTTC. The complete variable domain, with remaining parts taken from reference TRBV5-1 and TRBJ2-1, reads KAGVTQTPRYLIKTRGQQVTLSCSPISGHRSVSWYQQTPGQGLQFLFEYFSETQRNKGNFPGRFSGRQFSNSRSEMNVSTLELGDSALYLCASSMTSGYNEQFFGPGTRLTVL.

V is TRBV28 and J is TRBJ1-5; 8 bases map to TRBD1. Germline V gene data show CDR1 as MDHEN and CDR2 as SYDVKM. This CDR3 contains 15 residues. J gave up 5 bases and V 2 bases, and 5 bases lay outside the gene matches. In DNA form, the CDR3 reads TGTGCCAGCAGTTTAGAACAGGGGGTTGATCAGCCCCAGCATTTT. This sequence encodes CASSLEQGVDQPQHF.